A selection of T cell receptor beta chains follows, all from one sample in a study of type 1 regulatory T cells. MiXCR was run by TCRdb on the reads, yielding one entry per CDR3 protein. Here the sample spans some 71,000 distinct CDR3 sequences, roughly 20% being singletons. Antigens of these TCRs are unknown. Sequences were obtained from cultured type 1 regulatory T (Tr1) cells, either the whole culture or a sorted fraction (not recorded which). These receptors all come from a human donor in good health. Each CDR3 is given with its conserved first and last residue. A D gene is named only where the DNA matches it firmly. Clone size is given for some rows only: seen once, a few or many times, or a class if the clone is expanded.

TRBD2 TRBJ2-1 TRBV14 18 few CASSQESSGLSSYNEQFF TGTGCCAGCAGCCAAGAGTCTAGCGGCCTTAGCTCCTACAATGAGCAGTTCTTC
NA TRBJ1-5 TRBV5-1 14 many CASSQGDRSQPQHF TGCGCCAGCAGCCAAGGGGATCGTAGTCAGCCCCAGCATTTT
NA TRBJ2-3 TRBV7-9 16 NA CASSSRAAILADTQYF TGTGCCAGCAGCTCCCGGGCAGCTATTCTTGCAGATACGCAGTATTTT
NA TRBJ1-6 TRBV18 13 few CASSPADDSPLHF TGTGCCAGCTCACCCGCCGACGATTCACCCCTCCACTTT
TRBD2 TRBJ2-1 TRBV5-1 18 NA CASSLDTSGSPPDNEQFF TGCGCCAGCAGCTTGGATACTAGCGGGAGTCCCCCTGACAATGAGCAGTTCTTC
NA TRBJ2-1 TRBV9 15 few CASSPTSETYNEQFF TGTGCCAGCAGCCCGACGTCGGAAACCTACAATGAGCAGTTCTTC
TRBD1 TRBJ2-7 TRBV18 12 few CASSPTGLEQYF TGTGCCAGCTCACCGACAGGGCTTGAGCAGTACTTC
TRBD1 TRBJ2-5 TRBV28 15 NA CASSPGDRVTKTQYF TGTGCCAGCAGTCCGGGGGACAGGGTTACGAAGACCCAGTACTTC
NA TRBJ2-2 TRBV27 14 NA CASAMGRGTGELFF TGTGCCAGCGCCATGGGGAGAGGAACCGGGGAGCTGTTTTTT
NA TRBJ2-5 TRBV7-2 14 few CASSLAWGEETQYF TGTGCCAGCAGCTTAGCCTGGGGGGAGGAGACCCAGTACTTC
NA TRBJ2-7 TRBV5-4 13 NA CASSLVGSFEQYF TGTGCCAGCAGCTTGGTAGGGTCCTTCGAGCAGTACTTC
TRBD2 TRBJ2-7 TRBV7-2 15 few CASSFLAAISYEQYF TGTGCCAGCAGCTTTCTAGCGGCAATCTCCTACGAGCAGTACTTC
NA TRBJ1-1 TRBV29-1 13 few CSVDPGSGERAFF TGCAGCGTTGACCCAGGTTCAGGGGAAAGAGCTTTCTTT
NA TRBJ2-3 TRBV18 14 NA CASSQLVSTDTQYF TGTGCCAGCTCACAACTAGTCAGCACAGATACGCAGTATTTT
NA TRBJ2-1 TRBV12-3/TRBV12-4 15 few CASSPGLTYYNEQFF TGTGCCAGCAGCCCGGGACTCACCTACTACAATGAGCAGTTCTTC